These T cell receptor beta chains were read from a single sample in a study of cytomegalovirus exposure and HLA in healthy donors. Using immunoSEQ multiplex PCR, the repertoire was profiled, and TCRdb retains in-frame clones only, with some absent. Of 85,000 to 120,000 clones in the sample, around four fifths were seen once. The sequenced sample was PBMCs. These receptor sequences come from a man aged 50-60 years in good health and CMV-seronegative. The CDR3 runs from the conserved cysteine through the conserved F or W.

j_gene | v_gene | CDR3aa
TRBJ1-1 | TRBV28 | CASSASGGAFF
TRBJ1-4 | TRBV5-1 | CASSGTSETGIEKLFF
TRBJ2-1 | TRBV19 | CASSTTSGSYNEQFF
TRBJ2-5 | TRBV4-3 | CASSQGLGTETQYF
TRBJ2-1 | TRBV29-1 | CSVDQGVSYNEQFF
TRBJ1-6 | TRBV6-1 | CASSEGQGFEVLHF
TRBJ1-5 | TRBV19 | CASISFRGNHQPRHF
TRBJ2-1 | TRBV5-8 | CASSLEVGLENNEQFF
TRBJ1-1 | TRBV28 | CASTLPPGAIAFF
TRBJ2-5 | TRBV5-1 | CASSFTSQETQYF
TRBJ1-2 | TRBV6-1 | CASDRDGYTF
TRBJ1-3 | TRBV5-4 | CASSLAGFSGNTIYF
TRBJ2-2 | TRBV29-1 | CSVGPSGTVTGELFF
TRBJ2-3 | TRBV19 | CASSISSGGNVDTQYF
TRBJ1-4 | TRBV5-4 | CASSPGGSLNEKLFF
TRBJ1-4 | TRBV7-2 | CASSRGVDEKLFF
TRBJ2-3 | TRBV6-5 | CASSYRQGNTNTQYF
TRBJ2-3 | TRBV6-4 | CASSLQPGTPPYF
TRBJ2-2 | TRBV11-3 | CASSLDLLGQPNTGELFF
TRBJ2-2 | TRBV4-1 | CASSQEGGSNTGELFF
TRBJ1-1 | TRBV6-4 | CASSLEGTSNTEAFF
TRBJ2-3 | TRBV5-4 | CASSLVGAGGSLRGTDTQYF
TRBJ2-5 | TRBV7-8 | CASSFPTSGGDKTQYF
TRBJ2-7 | TRBV4-2 | CASSQDRAGEQYF
TRBJ1-4 | TRBV5-8 | CASSPQGHATNEKLFF
TRBJ1-5 | TRBV5-1 | CASSLGEGGNQPQHF
TRBJ2-5 | TRBV4-1 | CASSPGGREETQYF
TRBJ2-1 | TRBV27 | CASSLSRASYNEQFF
TRBJ2-7 | TRBV5-1 | CASSLRTSGEGEQYF
TRBJ2-1 | TRBV7-3 | CASSSSGMGNEQFF
TRBJ1-2 | TRBV28 | CASSLTRGAGYGYTF
TRBJ2-1 | TRBV9 | CASSRPAGGPGEQFF
TRBJ2-4 | TRBV18 | CASSDPRNIQYF
TRBJ2-3 | TRBV19 | CASRVTSGGSDTQYF
TRBJ1-5 | TRBV7-2 | CASSLFTGEGQPQHF
TRBJ2-5 | TRBV19 | CASSMNQLETQYF
TRBJ2-5 | TRBV7-3 | CASSSDGGETQYF
TRBJ2-3 | TRBV28 | CASSLTAPAGTDTQYF
TRBJ2-2 | TRBV9 | CASSVVWGAGGELFF
TRBJ1-1 | TRBV27 | CASKSWGGTNTEAFF